Listed below are T cell receptor beta chains from one sample, sequenced in a study of technical replicates of blood from several donors. Clones were read by immunoSEQ multiplex PCR, and TCRdb kept only the in-frame ones, dropping some. The repertoire consists of about 90,000 clones, with about 90% occurring once and the leading ten covering approximately 0.3%. The specimen sequenced was T cells isolated from PBMCs. The receptors originated from a human donor in good health. Each CDR3 is given with its conserved first and last residue. The D gene is left open where the match is weak. Clone size appears in some rows only: once, few, many, or a class for an expanded clone.

once,TRBJ1-1,TRBV5-1,TRBD1,TGCGCCAGCAGCTTGGTTGTCAGGGGGGACACTGAAGCTTTCTTT,CASSLVVRGDTEAFF
NA,TRBJ2-2,TRBV28,TRBD1,TGTGCCAGCAGTTTAGATCGGGACAGGGTCCCCTTTATCGCGAACACCGGGGAGCTGTTTTTT,CASSLDRDRVPFIANTGELFF
NA,TRBJ2-2,TRBV19,TRBD1,TGTGCCAGTAGTACAGGGGGCGTCGCCGGGGAGCTGTTTTTT,CASSTGGVAGELFF
NA,TRBJ2-7,TRBV6-5,TRBD1,TGTGCCAGCATCGACAGGGGCATGTACGAGCAGTACTTC,CASIDRGMYEQYF
NA,TRBJ1-2,TRBV9,NA,TGTGCCAGCAGCGTAGGTGATGGAGACGGCTACACCTTC,CASSVGDGDGYTF
NA,TRBJ1-2,TRBV19,TRBD1,TGTGCCAGTACCCCCGAGGACAGGGGGGGTTACTATGGCTACACCTTC,CASTPEDRGGYYGYTF
NA,TRBJ1-2,TRBV28,TRBD1,TGTGCCAGCAGTTTATTACCCCGGACAGGTGAGGGCTACACCTTC,CASSLLPRTGEGYTF
NA,TRBJ1-2,TRBV7-9,TRBD1,TGTGCCAGCAGACCCGGACAGGGGGATGGCTACACCTTC,CASRPGQGDGYTF
NA,TRBJ1-1,TRBV6-5,NA,TGTGCCAGCAACGTCGGGTTGGGCACTGAAGCTTTCTTT,CASNVGLGTEAFF
once,TRBJ2-5,TRBV6-5,NA,TGTGCCAGCAGTCGGGACGGGAGACAAGAGACCCAGTACTTC,CASSRDGRQETQYF
NA,TRBJ2-6,TRBV19,NA,TGTGCCAGTAGTATAGAGGGAGGAGTCTCTGGGGCCAACGTCCTGACTTTC,CASSIEGGVSGANVLTF
NA,TRBJ2-7,TRBV19,NA,TGTGCCAGTAGCGGGGGGCTGCCCTCGAGCTCCTACGAGCAGTACTTC,CASSGGLPSSSYEQYF
NA,TRBJ1-2,TRBV5-1,TRBD1,TGCGCCAGCAGCTTTGGACAGGGGGTGGGCTATGGCTACACCTTC,CASSFGQGVGYGYTF
NA,TRBJ2-7,TRBV7-6,TRBD1,TGTGCCAGCAGCCCCTTGGACAGGGGGGGCTACGAGCAGTACTTC,CASSPLDRGGYEQYF
NA,TRBJ1-5,TRBV28,NA,TGTGCCAGCTTCAGGGGTCTGAGCAATCAGCCCCAGCATTTT,CASFRGLSNQPQHF
NA,TRBJ1-2,TRBV4-2,NA,TGTGCCAGCAGCCTCCGCCTCCCGCTCGAGGGCGGGAGCGGCTACACCTTC,CASSLRLPLEGGSGYTF
NA,TRBJ2-3,TRBV29-1,TRBD1,TGCAGCGCGGAGGGACAGGGAGGCTTTTCTAGCACAGATACGCAGTATTTT,CSAEGQGGFSSTDTQYF
NA,TRBJ2-3,TRBV11-2,NA,TGTGCCAGCAGCTTAGTCGGTCAGGGTCCAGATACGCAGTATTTT,CASSLVGQGPDTQYF
NA,TRBJ1-1,TRBV10-1,TRBD1,TGCGCCAGCAGTGCCTTTGGAGGACAGGGGAACACTGGTGAAGCTTTCTTT,CASSAFGGQGNTGEAFF
NA,TRBJ2-7,TRBV7-8,NA,TGTGCCAGCAGCCCGGGTATCGGCGGCGAGCAGTACTTC,CASSPGIGGEQYF
NA,TRBJ1-1,TRBV27,NA,TGTGCCAGCAGTCTCTTGGACAGAGAGACTGAAGCTTTCTTT,CASSLLDRETEAFF
once,TRBJ2-2,TRBV7-3,TRBD1,TGTGCCAGCAGACGGACAGGAGATCGCAAGCGAAGCGCCGGGGAGCTGTTTTTT,CASRRTGDRKRSAGELFF
NA,TRBJ2-5,TRBV14,TRBD1,TGTGCCAGCAGCCCCCTAGGGACAGGGAGCACGGAGACCCAGTACTTC,CASSPLGTGSTETQYF
NA,TRBJ2-1,TRBV4-1,TRBD1,TGCGCCAGCAGCCAAAGGTATGGGACAGCAGCCTACAATGAGCAGTTCTTC,CASSQRYGTAAYNEQFF
NA,TRBJ2-1,TRBV25-1,TRBD2,TGTGCCAGCTCGCTAGCGGGGGGCTCCAATGAGCAGTTCTTC,CASSLAGGSNEQFF
NA,TRBJ2-1,TRBV5-1,NA,TGCGCCAGCAGCTTGGGCCAGGGGGGCCACAATGAGCAGTTCTTC,CASSLGQGGHNEQFF
NA,TRBJ2-3,TRBV6-5,TRBD1,TGTGCCAGCAGTTACGCTAGACAGGGAAGCACAGATACGCAGTATTTT,CASSYARQGSTDTQYF
once,TRBJ2-7,TRBV7-9,TRBD2,TGTGCCAGCAGCGGGACTAGCGGCTACGAGCAGTACTTC,CASSGTSGYEQYF
NA,TRBJ2-2,TRBV19,TRBD1,TGTGCCAGTAGTACTACCGGGACAGCCACCGGGGAGCTGTTTTTT,CASSTTGTATGELFF
NA,TRBJ1-1,TRBV7-9,NA,TGTGCCAGCAGGATGGGGGGTTGGAAGAACACTGAAGCTTTCTTT,CASRMGGWKNTEAFF
NA,TRBJ1-2,TRBV4-1,TRBD1,TGCGCCAGCAGCGCACGGCGGGACAGGGCCACCTATAACTATGGCTACACCTTC,CASSARRDRATYNYGYTF
NA,TRBJ1-2,TRBV10-3,NA,TGTGCCATCACAGGGCCTTATGGCTACACCTTC,CAITGPYGYTF
NA,TRBJ1-3,TRBV19,NA,TGTGCCAGTAGTAACGAGCCTGCCGGGGGAAACACCATATATTTT,CASSNEPAGGNTIYF
NA,TRBJ1-4,TRBV7-9,TRBD1,TGTGCCAGCAGGCTCACCGGGACAGGGGGAGAGAATAGGAGGGAAAAACTGTTTTTT,CASRLTGTGGENRREKLFF
NA,TRBJ2-2,TRBV2,NA,TGTGCCAGCAGTGATTCGGGGAGGACCGGGGAGCTGTTTTTT,CASSDSGRTGELFF
NA,TRBJ2-1,TRBV25-1,NA,TGTGCCAGCAGTGACGGTTACAATGAGCAGTTCTTC,CASSDGYNEQFF
NA,TRBJ2-7,TRBV5-1,TRBD2,TGCGCCAGCAGCGCTAGCGGGGGGGCTTTCGAGCAGTACTTC,CASSASGGAFEQYF
NA,TRBJ2-7,TRBV4-1,TRBD2,TGCGCCAGCAGCCAAGGGCTAGCGGGCACCTGGGAGCAGTACTTC,CASSQGLAGTWEQYF
NA,TRBJ2-7,TRBV7-2,TRBD2,TGTGCCAGCAGCCTGATAGCGGGGGGGAATTTAGGCTCCGAGCAGTACTTC,CASSLIAGGNLGSEQYF
NA,TRBJ1-1,TRBV5-4,NA,TGTGCCAGCAGCGTCGACAGCACTGAAGCTTTCTTT,CASSVDSTEAFF
NA,TRBJ1-2,TRBV29-1,TRBD1,TGCAGCGGGGGACAGGGCAATGGCTACACCTTC,CSGGQGNGYTF
NA,TRBJ2-1,TRBV2,NA,TGTGCCAGCGGGGGGTACAATGAGCAGTTCTTC,CASGGYNEQFF
NA,TRBJ1-4,TRBV2,TRBD1,TGTGCCAGCAGTGTTCGGACAGGGGGCGCCGAAAAACTGTTTTTT,CASSVRTGGAEKLFF
NA,TRBJ2-7,TRBV5-1,TRBD2,TGCGCCAGCAGCTTGAACCAGGGTTACGGGACTAGCGGGAGTTCAGAGCAGTACTTC,CASSLNQGYGTSGSSEQYF
NA,TRBJ1-1,TRBV6-4,TRBD1,TGTGCCAGCAGTCCCGGACAGGGGAGCACTGAAGCTTTCTTT,CASSPGQGSTEAFF
NA,TRBJ2-7,TRBV2,NA,TGTGCCAGCAGGGACAGAGAATACGAGCAGTACTTC,CASRDREYEQYF
NA,TRBJ2-2,TRBV4-2,TRBD1,TGTGCCAGCAGCCAAAGGGGGCAGACGAACACCGGGGAGCTGTTTTTT,CASSQRGQTNTGELFF
NA,TRBJ2-3,TRBV5-1,TRBD1,TGCGCCAGCAGATCCGGACAGGGGACAGATACGCAGTATTTT,CASRSGQGTDTQYF
NA,TRBJ2-1,TRBV5-4,NA,TGTGCCAGCAGCTCCCCGGGAAGTGAGCAGTTCTTC,CASSSPGSEQFF
NA,TRBJ1-1,TRBV10-1,TRBD1,TGCGCCAGCAGTGACACAGGGGCCTTGGACACTGAAGCTTTCTTT,CASSDTGALDTEAFF
NA,TRBJ2-7,TRBV5-4,NA,TGTGCCAGCAGTTCAAACCCCCGGGGTAGCGGTAACGACGAGCAGTACTTC,CASSSNPRGSGNDEQYF
once,TRBJ2-3,TRBV7-9,TRBD2,TGTGCCAGCAGCCTAAGGGGGGGACTAGCGGGAGCGACAGATACGCAGTATTTT,CASSLRGGLAGATDTQYF
NA,TRBJ1-6,TRBV18,NA,TGTGCCAGCTCACCGTTGGCAGAAAATTCACCCCTCCACTTT,CASSPLAENSPLHF
NA,TRBJ2-3,TRBV5-1,TRBD2,TGCGCCAGCAGCGCAGGACTAGCGGGGGGATTCACAGATACGCAGTATTTT,CASSAGLAGGFTDTQYF
NA,TRBJ1-2,TRBV6-5,TRBD1,TGTGCCAGCAGTTACCCCGCCGGGACAGGGATGGATGGCTACACCTTC,CASSYPAGTGMDGYTF
NA,TRBJ2-1,TRBV29-1,TRBD2,TGCAGCGTTGATTTCAAACTATCCGGGACTAGCGGATACAATGAGCAGTTCTTC,CSVDFKLSGTSGYNEQFF
NA,TRBJ1-1,TRBV19,TRBD1,TGTGCCAGTAGTAAAACCCATCTCAGGGGGCTTACTGAAGCTTTCTTT,CASSKTHLRGLTEAFF
NA,TRBJ1-2,TRBV9,TRBD1,TGTGCCAGCAGCTCGAGCCCTTACAGGGGGCAACGTTATGGCTACACCTTC,CASSSSPYRGQRYGYTF
once,TRBJ2-1,TRBV13,TRBD2,TGTGCCAGCAGGCTAGCGGGAGGATCTGAGCAGTTCTTC,CASRLAGGSEQFF